This T cell receptor (beta chain) was profiled in a study of cytomegalovirus exposure and HLA in healthy donors. Study results and limitations: A list of about 180 TCR beta chains associated with cytomegalovirus was given.

The primer mix had 60 Vbeta and 13 Jbeta primers. This table comes from immunoSEQ multiplex PCR, and its TCRdb copy is limited to in-frame clones, with some not included. The sample includes approximately 140,000 clones, 60% to 85% of them seen just once. To note about this clone: Its antigen is undetermined.

Trimming stripped 7 bases from V and 2 bases from J, with 15 bases between. This CDR3 has 14 amino acids. CDR1 is SEHNR, CDR2 FQNEAQ, per germline (reference sequence). What was sequenced was PBMCs. This receptor was identified in a male donor in good health and CMV-seropositive. The chain couples TRBV7-9 to TRBJ2-7; D is uncertain. CDR3 residues: CASTTPVAPYEQYF. CDR3 DNA sequence: TGTGCCAGCACCACACCGGTAGCACCCTACGAGCAGTACTTC.